The 32 T cell receptor beta chains below come from one sample, sequenced in a study of identical twins. TCRdb analysed the 5' RACE reads with MiXCR anew, one entry per CDR3 protein. The sample lists 450,000 or so distinct CDR3 sequences; 20% to 25% were seen once. The same sample was also used in a study of T cells expressing NK-cell markers.

The sample comprised CD4+ T cells sorted from blood. These receptors all stem from a woman under 30 in good health.

The chain joins TRBV7-2 to TRBJ2-2; weak D call: TRBD1 (5 bases). Trimming stripped 3 bases from V and 8 bases from J, with 10 bases between. The CDR3 is made up of 13 amino acids. Germline assignment: CDR1 SGHTA and CDR2 FQGNSA. This CDR3 is CASSFRGAGELFF. CDR3 in DNA: TGTGCCAGCAGCTTTAGGGGTGCTGGGGAGCTGTTTTTT.

This clonotype was recorded a few times. This rearrangement joins TRBV24-1 to TRBJ2-1; unclear D gene. Germline V lookup: CDR1 KGHDR, CDR2 SFDVKD. The V and J ends lost 10 bases and 1 base respectively, with 16 bases between them. The CDR3 has 15 amino acids. The CDR3 region is CATFVATKSYNEQFF. The CDR3 DNA reads as TGTGCCACTTTTGTGGCTACCAAATCCTACAATGAGCAGTTCTTC.

The genes are TRBV7-8 and TRBJ2-1, with TRBD2 matching over 8 bases. Germline values: CDR1 SGHVS, CDR2 FQNEAQ. The CDR3 totals 17 residues. J gave up 9 bases and V 2 bases, and 15 bases lay outside the gene matches. This CDR3 is CASSLLPRSRGGGEQFF. CDR3 nucleotides: TGTGCCAGCAGCTTACTCCCCCGGTCCCGGGGGGGCGGTGAGCAGTTCTTC.

The chain links TRBV29-1 to TRBJ1-1; 7 nucleotides line up with TRBD1. The CDR3 consists of 13 residues. The V and J ends lost 7 bases and 3 bases, in that order; junction bases with no gene match: 8. Germline V CDR1 and CDR2: SQVTM, ANQGSEA. The CDR3: CSASSRGDTEAFF. The DNA of the CDR3 is TGCAGCGCTAGCTCCAGGGGGGACACTGAAGCTTTCTTT.

This clonotype was counted between two and nine times. The V gene is TRBV7-2, the J gene TRBJ1-2; maybe TRBD1 (6 bases). This CDR3 comprises 14 residues. CDR1 and CDR2 (germline): SGHTA, FQGNSA. V gave up 1 base and J gave up 4 bases, with 10 bases separating them. The CDR3 loop reads CASSLETGAYGYTF. DNA for the CDR3: TGTGCCAGCAGCTTAGAGACAGGAGCCTATGGCTACACCTTC. The whole variable domain, remainder taken from reference TRBV7-2 and TRBJ1-2, is GAGVSQSPSNKVTEKGKDVELRCDPISGHTALYWYRQSLGQGLEFLIYFQGNSAPDKSGLPSDRFSAERTGGSVSTLTIQRTQQEDSAVYLCASSLETGAYGYTFGSGTRLTVV.

This chain connects TRBV12-3 or TRBV12-4 to TRBJ1-1; D is possibly TRBD1 (5 bases). The V gene lost 2 bases and the J gene lost 11 bases, with 18 bases spanning the gap. The CDR3 length is 14 residues. The CDR3 nucleotides read TGTGCCAGCAGTTTAACTTATAGCGGGGGTTGGGCTTTCTTT. The encoded protein is CASSLTYSGGWAFF.

This clonotype has more than one count but fewer than ten. Its ends do not fully match the called genes, so a read error is possible. V and J are TRBV27 and TRBJ2-4; D is ambiguous. Germline V gives CDR1 MNHEY, CDR2 SMNVEV (reference sequence). This CDR3 is built from 14 residues. The CDR3 bases are TGTGCCAGCAGTTTATCGGGTCCCAAGAACATTCAGTACTTC. Amino acid sequence: CASSLSGPKNIQYF.

V is TRBV27 and J is TRBJ2-1; perhaps D is TRBD1 or TRBD2 (5 bases each). The CDR3 sequence is 15 residues long. The V gene lost 3 bases and the J gene lost 7 bases, with 16 bases spanning the gap. The V gene's germline CDR1 is MNHEY and CDR2 SMNVEV (reference sequence). This CDR3 reads CASSFFGTRRNEQFF. CDR3 DNA sequence: TGTGCCAGCAGTTTTTTCGGGACGAGGAGGAATGAGCAGTTCTTC.

The V and J genes are TRBV7-2 and TRBJ2-7; D may be TRBD1 (6 bases). The CDR3 is made up of 15 amino acids. Germline V lookup: CDR1 SGHTA, CDR2 FQGNSA. V dropped 2 bases and J dropped 0 bases, with 11 bases sitting between them. In DNA, the CDR3 is TGTGCCAGCAGCTTACTCCGGGACATCTCCTACGAGCAGTACTTC. Protein product: CASSLLRDISYEQYF. The entire variable domain, with the rest obtained from reference TRBV7-2 and TRBJ2-7, is as follows: GAGVSQSPSNKVTEKGKDVELRCDPISGHTALYWYRQSLGQGLEFLIYFQGNSAPDKSGLPSDRFSAERTGGSVSTLTIQRTQQEDSAVYLCASSLLRDISYEQYFGPGTRLTVT.

This chain connects TRBV12-3 or TRBV12-4 to TRBJ2-2; D call uncertain. The CDR3 is 12 amino acids. V was shortened by 10 bases and J by 2 bases, with 8 bases between the two germline ends. The CDR3 DNA is TGTGCCAACAGCCGTAACACCGGGGAGCTGTTTTTT. Its translation is CANSRNTGELFF.

This clonotype was counted between two and nine times. V is TRBV7-2 and J is TRBJ2-2, with D possibly matching TRBD1 (6 bases). CDR3 length: 15 residues. In germline, CDR1 is SGHTA, CDR2 FQGNSA. V dropped 3 bases and J dropped 2 bases, with 10 bases sitting between them. The CDR3 here is CASSFRGRNTGELFF. The CDR3 DNA sequence: TGTGCCAGCAGCTTCAGGGGACGTAACACCGGGGAGCTGTTTTTT.

CDR3 DNA sequence: TGCGCCAGCAGCTTCGCGGGAGGTGTTTCGACCGGGGAGCTGTTTTTT. It encodes CASSFAGGVSTGELFF. The chain employs TRBV5-1 and TRBJ2-2, with 8 bases identical to TRBD2. This CDR3 region has 16 residues. Germline trimming cut 2 bases from V and 5 bases from J; bases unmatched to any gene: 8. Germline V CDR1 and CDR2: SGHRS, YFSETQ.

The chain couples TRBV9 to TRBJ1-1; D is perhaps TRBD1 (6 bases). V lost 3 bases, J lost 6 bases, and 18 bases lay in between. The CDR3 runs to 15 residues. The germline CDR1 and CDR2 sequences are SGDLS and YYNGEE. As DNA, the CDR3 is TGTGCCAGCAGCGCCGGGCAGGGGATCTTGTCTGAAGCTTTCTTT. Its protein product is CASSAGQGILSEAFF. The full variable domain, completed using reference TRBV9 and TRBJ1-1, is DSGVTQTPKHLITATGQRVTLRCSPRSGDLSVYWYQQSLDQGLQFLIQYYNGEERAKGNILERFSAQQFPDLHSELNLSSLELGDSALYFCASSAGQGILSEAFFGQGTRLTVV.

This clonotype was seen only a few times. The chain has TRBV10-3 and TRBJ2-2; D is unresolved. V lost 7 bases and J lost 1, with 4 bases in between. CDR1 and CDR2 (germline): ENHRY, SYGVKD. The CDR3 length is 12 residues. CDR3 protein: CAIKGNTGELFF. The CDR3 DNA is TGTGCCATCAAAGGGAACACCGGGGAGCTGTTTTTT.

V gene TRBV18 combines with J gene TRBJ1-5; D may be TRBD1 (6 bases). The V end lost 5 bases, the J end lost 5 bases, and 10 bases lay between the germline ends. The V gene's germline CDR1 is KGHSH and CDR2 LQKENI. CDR3 length: 13 residues. CDR3 protein: CASSGRGDQPQHF. In DNA, the CDR3 is TGTGCCAGCTCAGGAAGGGGGGATCAGCCCCAGCATTTT.

A note on this clonotype: The junction differs from germline at one of its ends, possibly a read error. The chain combines TRBV7-8 with TRBJ1-1; 10 bases fit TRBD1. This CDR3 comprises 16 residues. The V gene's germline CDR1 is SGHVS and CDR2 FQNEAQ. CDR3 loop: CASSLGDRGVGTEALF. CDR3 coding DNA: TGTGCCAGCAGCTTAGGGGACAGGGGTGTAGGGACTGAAGCTCTCTTT.

This clonotype was counted between two and nine times. V is TRBV19 and J is TRBJ1-2, with unresolved D. V was trimmed by 3 bases and J by 2 bases, leaving 10 bases between them. CDR1 LNHDA and CDR2 SQIVND come from the germline V gene (reference sequence). The CDR3 has 14 amino acids. Here the CDR3 DNA reads TGTGCCAGTAGTATCCGTGGGCAGAACTATGGCTACACCTTC. Its protein product is CASSIRGQNYGYTF.

This chain joins TRBV29-1 and TRBJ1-2, with 8 positions matching TRBD1. The length of the CDR3 is 13 residues. Per germline, CDR1 SQVTM and CDR2 ANQGSEA. J lost 8 bases, V lost 1 base, and 6 bases had no gene match. CDR3 region: CSVEGDRTIGYTF. The CDR3 nucleotides read TGCAGCGTTGAAGGGGACAGGACCATAGGCTACACCTTC.

The chain couples TRBV7-2 to TRBJ2-3; TRBD2 aligns across 8 bases. V lost 3 bases, J lost 14 bases, and 19 bases stayed unmatched. Germline lookup yields CDR1 SGHTA and CDR2 FQGNSA. The CDR3 loop spans 16 amino acids. CDR3 coding DNA: TGTGCCAGCAGCTTTCGGCACGGGACTAGAAACGTCGGTTGGTATTTT. As protein: CASSFRHGTRNVGWYF.

This chain joins TRBV5-5 and TRBJ2-1, with D unresolved. The CDR3 extends over 13 amino acids. Germline V CDR1 and CDR2: SGHKS, YYEKEE (reference sequence). V was cut by 4 bases and J by 8 bases, with 13 bases left in between. CDR3 protein: CASSHVHSDEQFF. The CDR3 DNA follows: TGTGCCAGCAGCCATGTCCATTCCGATGAGCAGTTCTTC.

The chain joins TRBV6-1 to TRBJ2-1, with 7 bases aligning to TRBD2. Per germline, CDR1 MNHNS and CDR2 SASEGT. The CDR3 consists of 15 residues. Trimming took 5 bases from V and 8 from J; bases not matched to a gene: 12. DNA for the CDR3: TGTGCCAGCAGTAGAACTAGCGCCAAGATCCATGAGCAGTTCTTC. Its translation is CASSRTSAKIHEQFF.

This clonotype appeared a few times. This chain connects TRBV29-1 to TRBJ2-5, with a weak D call TRBD2 (6 bases). The V end lost 5 bases, the J end lost 5 bases, and 15 bases lay between the germline ends. Germline V CDR1 and CDR2: SQVTM, ANQGSEA. The length of the CDR3 is 13 residues. The CDR3 nucleotides read TGCAGCGTTCGACGAGGGAGCGGGGAGACCCAGTACTTC. It encodes CSVRRGSGETQYF.

J is TRBJ1-4 and V is TRBV6-5, with 8 bases that match TRBD1. The length of the CDR3 is 16 residues. Germline V lookup: CDR1 MNHEY, CDR2 SVGAGI. Trimming cost V 3 bases and J 5 bases; bases outside gene matches: 8. The CDR3, as DNA: TGTGCCAGCAGTTATCAGGGGGCTAATCGAAATGAAAAACTGTTTTTT. Translating gives CASSYQGANRNEKLFF.

This chain uses TRBV24-1 with TRBJ2-1; TRBD2 matches 10 bases. CDR1 KGHDR and CDR2 SFDVKD come from the germline V gene. V lost 7 bases to trimming and J lost 8 bases; unmatched junction nucleotides: 13. The CDR3 is made up of 16 amino acids. The CDR3 is CATSQVSSGRTYEQFF. The CDR3, as DNA: TGTGCCACCAGCCAAGTCTCTAGCGGGAGAACGTATGAGCAGTTCTTC.

This clonotype turned up a few times. The chain joins TRBV11-2 to TRBJ1-1, with 9 bases aligning to TRBD1. The CDR3 loop spans 18 amino acids. Germline V gene data show CDR1 as SGHAT and CDR2 as FQNNGV. With V trimmed by 4 bases and J by 1 base, 13 bases remained unmatched. As DNA, the CDR3 is TGTGCCAGCAGCTCCCCGATGGGACAGGGAGCCGGGAACACTGAAGCTTTCTTT. It codes for CASSSPMGQGAGNTEAFF. Together with reference TRBV11-2 and TRBJ1-1, the CDR3 gives the full variable domain: EAGVAQSPRYKIIEKRQSVAFWCNPISGHATLYWYQQILGQGPKLLIQFQNNGVVDDSQLPKDRFSAERLKGVDSTLKIQPAKLEDSAVYLCASSSPMGQGAGNTEAFFGQGTRLTVV.

Only a few counts were recorded for this clonotype. The V call is TRBV7-3, the J call TRBJ2-3; a possible D gene is TRBD2 (6 bases). Germline V gene data show CDR1 as SGHTA and CDR2 as FQGTGA. The CDR3 consists of 17 residues. V lost 5 bases and J 1 base, leaving 19 bases between the germline ends. The CDR3 nucleotides read TGTGCCAGCAGCGTGCTCCCTAGCGAACGGGGCACAGATACGCAGTATTTT. Its translation: CASSVLPSERGTDTQYF.

The chain uses TRBV27 and TRBJ1-1, with a weak D call TRBD1 (5 bases). The CDR3 is made up of 15 amino acids. V lost 2 bases to trimming and J lost 7 bases, with 17 bases between them. The germline V gene has CDR1 MNHEY and CDR2 SMNVEV (reference sequence). CDR3 bases: TGTGCCAGCAGTTTAATCGGGGAGGCGGACATTGAAGCTTTCTTT. It is translated as CASSLIGEADIEAFF.

The V call is TRBV5-1, the J call TRBJ2-7, with a tentative D call TRBD2 (6 bases). CDR1 is SGHRS and CDR2 is YFSETQ in the germline V gene. Deletions cut 3 bases from V and 3 bases from J, with 13 bases between. The CDR3 extends over 14 amino acids. This CDR3 reads CASSSAPGGYEQYF. The CDR3 DNA sequence: TGCGCCAGCAGCTCAGCCCCCGGGGGCTACGAGCAGTACTTC.

The CDR3 nucleotides are TGTGCCAGCAGTTATAGACTAGCGGGAGGAGGAGCCTACGAGCAGTACTTC. Encoded protein: CASSYRLAGGGAYEQYF. V is TRBV6-2 or TRBV6-3 and J is TRBJ2-7; 13 bases fit TRBD2. The junction had 7 bases not matched to a gene; V was cut back by 3 bases and J by 2 bases. The germline gives CDR1 MNHEY, CDR2 SVGEGT. The CDR3 contains 17 residues.

This clonotype was counted between two and nine times. The chain couples TRBV20-1 to TRBJ2-5; TRBD2 matches 12 bases. This CDR3 comprises 16 residues. Looked up from germline, CDR1 is DFQATT and CDR2 is SNEGSKA (reference sequence). J lost 2 bases, V lost 2 bases, and 6 bases had no gene match. The CDR3 DNA reads TGCAGTGCTAGACTGACTAGCGGGGGCCCTCAAGAGACCCAGTACTTC. It yields the protein CSARLTSGGPQETQYF.

This clonotype was seen ten or more times. The chain recombines TRBV3-1 with TRBJ2-7; maybe TRBD1 (6 bases). Trimming removed 4 bases at V and 6 bases at J, with 19 bases between. Germline V CDR1 and CDR2: LGHDT, YNNKEL (reference sequence). This CDR3 spans 15 amino acids. The CDR3 loop is CASSLTGTSTAEQYF. In DNA, the CDR3 is TGTGCCAGCAGCCTCACAGGGACCTCGACCGCCGAGCAGTACTTC.

This clonotype was detected ten times or more. This chain links TRBV9 with TRBJ2-2; 9 nucleotides agree with TRBD1. The germline V gene encodes CDR1 SGDLS and CDR2 YYNGEE. CDR3 size: 15 residues. V lost 2 bases and J lost 6; bases outside the gene matches: 5. CDR3: CASSVGTGSAGELFF. In DNA, the CDR3 is TGTGCCAGCAGCGTGGGGACAGGGAGCGCCGGGGAGCTGTTTTTT.